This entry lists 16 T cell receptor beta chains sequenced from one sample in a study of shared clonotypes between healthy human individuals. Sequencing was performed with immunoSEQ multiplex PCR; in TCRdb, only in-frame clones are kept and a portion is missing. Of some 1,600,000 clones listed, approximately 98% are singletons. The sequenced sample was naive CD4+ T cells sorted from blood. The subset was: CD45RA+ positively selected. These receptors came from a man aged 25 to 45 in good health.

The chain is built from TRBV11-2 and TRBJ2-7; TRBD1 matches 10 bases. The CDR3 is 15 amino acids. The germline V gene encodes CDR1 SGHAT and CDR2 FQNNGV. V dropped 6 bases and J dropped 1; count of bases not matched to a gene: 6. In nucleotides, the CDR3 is TGTGCCAGCAGAGACCCGGGACAGGGGTCCTACGAGCAGTACTTC. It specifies CASRDPGQGSYEQYF.

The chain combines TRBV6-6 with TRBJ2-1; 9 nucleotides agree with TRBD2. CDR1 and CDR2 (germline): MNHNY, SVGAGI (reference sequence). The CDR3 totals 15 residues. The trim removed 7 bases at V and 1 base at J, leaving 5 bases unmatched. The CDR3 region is CASIDAGGSYNEQFF. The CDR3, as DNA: TGTGCCAGCATTGACGCGGGAGGGTCCTACAATGAGCAGTTCTTC.

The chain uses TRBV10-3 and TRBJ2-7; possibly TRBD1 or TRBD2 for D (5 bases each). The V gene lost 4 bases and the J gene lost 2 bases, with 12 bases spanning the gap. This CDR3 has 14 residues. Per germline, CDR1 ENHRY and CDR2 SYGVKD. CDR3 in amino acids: CAISGVQEAYEQYF. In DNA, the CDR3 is TGTGCCATCAGTGGGGTACAGGAGGCCTACGAGCAGTACTTC.

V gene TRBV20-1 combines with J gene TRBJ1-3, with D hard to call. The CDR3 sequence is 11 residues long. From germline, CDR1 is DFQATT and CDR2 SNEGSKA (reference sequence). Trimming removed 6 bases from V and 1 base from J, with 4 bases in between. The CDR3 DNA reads TGCAGTGCCTTTTCTGGAAACACCATATATTTT. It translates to CSAFSGNTIYF.

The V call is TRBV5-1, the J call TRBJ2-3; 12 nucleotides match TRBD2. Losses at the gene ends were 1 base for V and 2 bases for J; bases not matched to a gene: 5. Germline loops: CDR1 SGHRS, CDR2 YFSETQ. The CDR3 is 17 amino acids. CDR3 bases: TGCGCCAGCAGCTTGAGGGCTAGCGGGAGGGCCACAGATACGCAGTATTTT. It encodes CASSLRASGRATDTQYF.

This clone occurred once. The chain's CDR3 is CASSLLNMNTEAFF. In DNA, the CDR3 is TGCGCCAGCAGCTTGTTGAACATGAACACTGAAGCTTTCTTT. The chain joins TRBV5-1 to TRBJ1-1; D remains unclear. CDR3 length: 14 amino acids. Germline V lookup: CDR1 SGHRS, CDR2 YFSETQ. Trimming pared 1 base from V and 0 bases from J, leaving 7 bases between.

CDR3 amino acids: CASSIRTGTNTEAFF. CDR3 DNA: TGTGCCAGCAGCATTAGGACAGGGACCAACACTGAAGCTTTCTTT. The rearrangement joins TRBV11-1 to TRBJ1-1, with 8 bases that match TRBD1. The germline gives CDR1 SGHAT, CDR2 FQDESV (reference sequence). The CDR3 has 15 amino acids. The V gene end was trimmed by 5 bases and the J gene end by 2 bases; junction bases not matched to a gene: 7.

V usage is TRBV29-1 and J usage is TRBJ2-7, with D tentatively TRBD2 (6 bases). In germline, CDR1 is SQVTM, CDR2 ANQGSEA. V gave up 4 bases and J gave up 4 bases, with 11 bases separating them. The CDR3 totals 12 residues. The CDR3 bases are TGCAGCGTTGTGTCCCGGGGGTACGAGCAGTACTTC. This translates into CSVVSRGYEQYF.

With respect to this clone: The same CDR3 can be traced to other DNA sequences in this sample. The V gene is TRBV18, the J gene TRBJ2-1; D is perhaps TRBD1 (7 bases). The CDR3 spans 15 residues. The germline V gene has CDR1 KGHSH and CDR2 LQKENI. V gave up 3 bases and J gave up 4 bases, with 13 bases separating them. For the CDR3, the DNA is TGTGCCAGCTCACCCCCCAGGGGGGAGTACAATGAGCAGTTCTTC. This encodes CASSPPRGEYNEQFF. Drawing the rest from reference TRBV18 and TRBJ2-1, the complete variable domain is NAGVMQNPRHLVRRRGQEARLRCSPMKGHSHVYWYRQLPEEGLKFMVYLQKENIIDESGMPKERFSAEFPKEGPSILRIQQVVRGDSAAYFCASSPPRGEYNEQFFGPGTRLTVL.

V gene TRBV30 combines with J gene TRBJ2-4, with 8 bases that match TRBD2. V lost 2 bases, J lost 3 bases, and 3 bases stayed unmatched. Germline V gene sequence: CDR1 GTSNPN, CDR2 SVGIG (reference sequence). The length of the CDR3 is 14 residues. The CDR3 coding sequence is TGTGCCTGGAGTCCGGGAGGGGGCAAAAACATTCAGTACTTC. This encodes CAWSPGGGKNIQYF.

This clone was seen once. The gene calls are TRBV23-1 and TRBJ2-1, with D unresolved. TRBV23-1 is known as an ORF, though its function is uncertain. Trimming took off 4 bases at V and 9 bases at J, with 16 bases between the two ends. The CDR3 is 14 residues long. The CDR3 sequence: CASSPPWKKLEQFF. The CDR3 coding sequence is TGCGCCAGCAGTCCGCCCTGGAAGAAACTTGAGCAGTTCTTC.

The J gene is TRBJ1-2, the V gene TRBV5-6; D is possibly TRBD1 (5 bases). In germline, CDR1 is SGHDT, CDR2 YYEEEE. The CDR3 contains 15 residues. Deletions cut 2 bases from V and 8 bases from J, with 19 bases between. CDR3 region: CASSFGASDLRGYTF. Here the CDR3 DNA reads TGTGCCAGCAGCTTCGGGGCGTCCGATCTTAGGGGCTACACCTTC.

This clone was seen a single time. The CDR3 loop reads CASSFGTGQNTGELFF. The CDR3 nucleotides are TGTGCCAGCAGCTTCGGGACAGGCCAGAACACCGGGGAGCTGTTTTTT. The V gene is TRBV5-5, the J gene TRBJ2-2; TRBD1 matches at 8 bases. From germline, CDR1 is SGHKS and CDR2 YYEKEE (reference sequence). The CDR3 has 16 residues. V lost 2 bases to trimming and J lost 1 base; unmatched junction nucleotides: 4. Combining the CDR3 with reference TRBV5-5 and TRBJ2-2 gives the whole variable domain DAGVTQSPTHLIKTRGQQVTLRCSPISGHKSVSWYQQVLGQGPQFIFQYYEKEERGRGNFPDRFSARQFPNYSSELNVNALLLGDSALYLCASSFGTGQNTGELFFGEGSRLTVL.

In DNA, the CDR3 is TGTGCCAGCAGCTTAGATTCCCAGCGGGACGTCAATGAGCAGTTCTTC. Translating it yields CASSLDSQRDVNEQFF. This sequence joins TRBV11-3 and TRBJ2-1; 7 bases align to TRBD2. Germline V gene lookup returns CDR1 SGHNT and CDR2 YENEEA. The CDR3 covers 16 residues. The J segment lost 6 bases and the V segment lost 0 bases, leaving 8 bases of the junction unmatched.

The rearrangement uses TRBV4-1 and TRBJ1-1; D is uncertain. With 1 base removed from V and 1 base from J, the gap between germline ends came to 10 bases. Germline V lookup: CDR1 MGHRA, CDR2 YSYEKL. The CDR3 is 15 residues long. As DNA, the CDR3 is TGCGCCAGCAGCCAAGTTCTGGGCAGGAACACTGAAGCTTTCTTT. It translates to CASSQVLGRNTEAFF.

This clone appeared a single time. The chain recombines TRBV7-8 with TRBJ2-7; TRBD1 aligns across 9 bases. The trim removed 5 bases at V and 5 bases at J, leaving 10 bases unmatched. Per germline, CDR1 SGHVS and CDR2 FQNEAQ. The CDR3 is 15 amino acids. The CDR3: CASSLQGALFNEQYF. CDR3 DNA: TGTGCCAGCAGCCTACAGGGGGCGTTATTCAACGAGCAGTACTTC.